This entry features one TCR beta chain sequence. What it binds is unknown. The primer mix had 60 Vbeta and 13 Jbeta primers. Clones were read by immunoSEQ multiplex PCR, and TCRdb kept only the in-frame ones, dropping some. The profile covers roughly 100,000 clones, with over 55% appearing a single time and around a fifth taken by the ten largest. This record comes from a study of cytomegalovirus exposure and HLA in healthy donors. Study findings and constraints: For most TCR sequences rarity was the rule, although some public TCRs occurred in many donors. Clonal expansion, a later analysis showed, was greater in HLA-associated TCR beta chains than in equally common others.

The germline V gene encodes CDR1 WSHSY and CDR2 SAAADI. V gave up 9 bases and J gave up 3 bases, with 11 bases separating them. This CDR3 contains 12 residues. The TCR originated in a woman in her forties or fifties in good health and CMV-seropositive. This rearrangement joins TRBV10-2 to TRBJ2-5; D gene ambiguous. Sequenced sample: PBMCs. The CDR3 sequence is CASATRKETQYF. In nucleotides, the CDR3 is TGCGCCAGTGCGACAAGGAAAGAGACCCAGTACTTC.